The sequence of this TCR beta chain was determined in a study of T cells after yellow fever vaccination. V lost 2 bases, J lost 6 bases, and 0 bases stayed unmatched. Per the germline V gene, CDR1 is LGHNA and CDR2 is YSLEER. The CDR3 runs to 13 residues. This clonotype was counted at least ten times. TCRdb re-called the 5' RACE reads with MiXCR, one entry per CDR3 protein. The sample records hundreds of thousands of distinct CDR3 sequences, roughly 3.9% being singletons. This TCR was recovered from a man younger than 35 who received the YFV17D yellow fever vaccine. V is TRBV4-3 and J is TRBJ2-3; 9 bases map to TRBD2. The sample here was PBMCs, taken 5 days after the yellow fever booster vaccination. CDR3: CASSQTSGDTQYF. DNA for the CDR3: TGCGCCAGCAGCCAAACTAGCGGGGATACGCAGTATTTT.